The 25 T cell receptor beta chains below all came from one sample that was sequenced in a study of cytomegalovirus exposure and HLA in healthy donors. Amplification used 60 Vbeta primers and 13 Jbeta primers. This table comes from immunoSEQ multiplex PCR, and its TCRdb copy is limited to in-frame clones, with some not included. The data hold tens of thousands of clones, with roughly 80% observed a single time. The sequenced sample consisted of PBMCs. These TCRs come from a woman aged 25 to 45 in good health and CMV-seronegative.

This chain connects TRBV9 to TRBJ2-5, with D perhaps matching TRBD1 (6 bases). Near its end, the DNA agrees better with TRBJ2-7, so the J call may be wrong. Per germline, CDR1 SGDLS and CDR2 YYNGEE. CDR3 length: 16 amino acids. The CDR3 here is CASSVEPGEHSYEQYF. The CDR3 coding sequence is TGTGCCAGCAGCGTAGAACCAGGGGAACACTCCTACGAGCAGTACTTC.

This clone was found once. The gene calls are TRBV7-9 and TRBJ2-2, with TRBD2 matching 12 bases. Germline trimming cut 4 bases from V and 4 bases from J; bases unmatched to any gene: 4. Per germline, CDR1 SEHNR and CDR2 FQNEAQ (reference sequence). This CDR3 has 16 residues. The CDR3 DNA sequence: TGTGCCAGCAGCTCCCGGACTAGCGGGGTCACCGGGGAGCTGTTTTTT. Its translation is CASSSRTSGVTGELFF.

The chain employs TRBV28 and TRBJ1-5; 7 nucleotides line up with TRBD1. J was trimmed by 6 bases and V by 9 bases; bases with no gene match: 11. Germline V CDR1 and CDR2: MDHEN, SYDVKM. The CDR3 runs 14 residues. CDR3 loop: CASWRQGKGQPQHF. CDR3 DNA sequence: TGTGCCAGTTGGAGACAGGGTAAGGGTCAGCCCCAGCATTTT.

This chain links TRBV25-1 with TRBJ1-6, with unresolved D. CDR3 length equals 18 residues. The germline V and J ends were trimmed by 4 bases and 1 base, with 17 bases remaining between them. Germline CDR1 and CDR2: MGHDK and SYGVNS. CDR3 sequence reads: CASSVGGVYGSYNSPLHF. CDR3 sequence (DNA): TGTGCCAGCAGTGTGGGTGGAGTTTATGGGTCCTATAATTCACCCCTCCACTTT.

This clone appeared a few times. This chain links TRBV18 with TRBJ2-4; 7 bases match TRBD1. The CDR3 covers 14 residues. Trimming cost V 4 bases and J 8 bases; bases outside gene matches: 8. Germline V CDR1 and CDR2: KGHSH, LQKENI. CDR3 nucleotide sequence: TGTGCCAGCTCACTGACAGGGAAGATAGACATTCAGTACTTC. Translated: CASSLTGKIDIQYF.

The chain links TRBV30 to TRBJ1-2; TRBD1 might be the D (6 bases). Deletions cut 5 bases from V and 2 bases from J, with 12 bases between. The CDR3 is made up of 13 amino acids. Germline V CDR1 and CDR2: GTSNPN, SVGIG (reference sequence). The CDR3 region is CAWCIQGNYGYTF. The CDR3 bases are TGTGCCTGGTGTATACAGGGAAACTATGGCTACACCTTC.

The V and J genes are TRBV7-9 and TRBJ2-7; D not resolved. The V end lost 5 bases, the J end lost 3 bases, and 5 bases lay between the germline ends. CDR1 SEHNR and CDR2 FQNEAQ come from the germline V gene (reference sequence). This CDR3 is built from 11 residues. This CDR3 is CASSPGYEQYF. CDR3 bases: TGTGCCAGCAGCCCGGGCTACGAGCAGTACTTC.

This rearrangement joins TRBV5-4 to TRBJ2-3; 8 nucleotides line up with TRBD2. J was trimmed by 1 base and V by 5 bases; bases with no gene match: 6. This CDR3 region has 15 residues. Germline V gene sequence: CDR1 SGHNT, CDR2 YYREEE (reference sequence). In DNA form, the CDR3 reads TGTGCCAGCAGTTACGGGGGGGTTCGCACAGATACGCAGTATTTT. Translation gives CASSYGGVRTDTQYF.

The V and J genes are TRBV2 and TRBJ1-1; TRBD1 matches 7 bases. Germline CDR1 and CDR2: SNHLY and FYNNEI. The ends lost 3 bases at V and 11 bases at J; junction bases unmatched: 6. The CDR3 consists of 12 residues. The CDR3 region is CASSEDRWKAFF. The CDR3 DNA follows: TGTGCCAGCAGTGAGGACAGGTGGAAGGCTTTCTTT.

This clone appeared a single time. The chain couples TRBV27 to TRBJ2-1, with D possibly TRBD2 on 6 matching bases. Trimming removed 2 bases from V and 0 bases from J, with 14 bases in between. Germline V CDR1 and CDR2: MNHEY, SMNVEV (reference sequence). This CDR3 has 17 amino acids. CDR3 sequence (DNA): TGTGCCAGCAGTTTACGGGGCGGGGTGATCTCCTACAATGAGCAGTTCTTC. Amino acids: CASSLRGGVISYNEQFF.

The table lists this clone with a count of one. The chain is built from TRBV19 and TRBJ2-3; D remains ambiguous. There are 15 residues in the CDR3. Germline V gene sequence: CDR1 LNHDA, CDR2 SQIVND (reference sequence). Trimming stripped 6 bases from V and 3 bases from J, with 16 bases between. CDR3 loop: CASSLNGPQTDTQYF. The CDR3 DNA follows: TGTGCCAGTAGCCTGAATGGGCCGCAGACAGATACGCAGTATTTT.

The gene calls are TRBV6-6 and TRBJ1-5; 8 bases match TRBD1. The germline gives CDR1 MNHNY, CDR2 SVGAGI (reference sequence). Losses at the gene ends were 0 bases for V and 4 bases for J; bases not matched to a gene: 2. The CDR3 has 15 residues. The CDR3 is CASSYSRQGNQPQHF. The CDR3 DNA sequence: TGTGCCAGCAGTTACTCGAGACAGGGGAATCAGCCCCAGCATTTT.

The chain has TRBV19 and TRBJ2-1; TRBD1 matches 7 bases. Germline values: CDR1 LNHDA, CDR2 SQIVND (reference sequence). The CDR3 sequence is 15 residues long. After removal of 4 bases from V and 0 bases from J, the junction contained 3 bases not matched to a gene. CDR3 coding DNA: TGTGCCAGTAGTAGGGACAGTTTCTCCTACAATGAGCAGTTCTTC. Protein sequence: CASSRDSFSYNEQFF.

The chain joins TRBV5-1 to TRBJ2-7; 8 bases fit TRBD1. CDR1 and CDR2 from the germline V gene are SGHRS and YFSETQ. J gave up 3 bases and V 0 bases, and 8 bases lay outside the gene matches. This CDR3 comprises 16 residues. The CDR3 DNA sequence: TGCGCCAGCAGCTTGGAAGGACAGGGCTTCAGCTACGAGCAGTACTTC. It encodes CASSLEGQGFSYEQYF.

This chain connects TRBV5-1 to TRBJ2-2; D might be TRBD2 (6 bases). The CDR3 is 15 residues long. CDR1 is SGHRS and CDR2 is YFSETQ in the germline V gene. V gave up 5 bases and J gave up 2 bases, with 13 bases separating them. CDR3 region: CASSSGSGNTGELFF. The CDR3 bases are TGCGCCAGCAGTTCAGGTAGCGGCAACACCGGGGAGCTGTTTTTT. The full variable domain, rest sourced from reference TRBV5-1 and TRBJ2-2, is KAGVTQTPRYLIKTRGQQVTLSCSPISGHRSVSWYQQTPGQGLQFLFEYFSETQRNKGNFPGRFSGRQFSNSRSEMNVSTLELGDSALYLCASSSGSGNTGELFFGEGSRLTVL.

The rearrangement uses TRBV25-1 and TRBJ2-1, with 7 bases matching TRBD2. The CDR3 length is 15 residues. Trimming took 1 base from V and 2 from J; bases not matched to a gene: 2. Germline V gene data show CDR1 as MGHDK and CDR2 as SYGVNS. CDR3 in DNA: TGTGCCAGCAGTGAATGGCGGGGGACCTACAATGAGCAGTTCTTC. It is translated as CASSEWRGTYNEQFF.

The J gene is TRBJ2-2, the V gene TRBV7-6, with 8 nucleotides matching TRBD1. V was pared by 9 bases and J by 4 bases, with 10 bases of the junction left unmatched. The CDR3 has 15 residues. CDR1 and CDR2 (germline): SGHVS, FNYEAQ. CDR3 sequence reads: CASTPGQASTGELFF. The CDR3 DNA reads TGTGCCAGTACCCCGGGACAGGCCAGCACCGGGGAGCTGTTTTTT.

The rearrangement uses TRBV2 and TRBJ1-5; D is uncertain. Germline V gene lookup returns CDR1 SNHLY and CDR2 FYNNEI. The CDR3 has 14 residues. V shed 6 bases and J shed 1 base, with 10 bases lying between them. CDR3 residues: CASSTAWSNQPQHF. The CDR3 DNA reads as TGTGCCAGCAGCACAGCTTGGAGCAATCAGCCCCAGCATTTT. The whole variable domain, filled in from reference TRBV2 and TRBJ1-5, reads EPEVTQTPSHQVTQMGQEVILRCVPISNHLYFYWYRQILGQKVEFLVSFYNNEISEKSEIFDDQFSVERPDGSNFTLKIRSTKLEDSAMYFCASSTAWSNQPQHFGDGTRLSIL.

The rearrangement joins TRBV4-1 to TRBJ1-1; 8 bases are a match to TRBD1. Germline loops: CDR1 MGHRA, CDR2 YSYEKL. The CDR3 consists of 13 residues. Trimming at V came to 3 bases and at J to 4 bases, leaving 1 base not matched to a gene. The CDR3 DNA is TGCGCCAGCAGCCACACAGGGGGCACTGAAGCTTTCTTT. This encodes CASSHTGGTEAFF.

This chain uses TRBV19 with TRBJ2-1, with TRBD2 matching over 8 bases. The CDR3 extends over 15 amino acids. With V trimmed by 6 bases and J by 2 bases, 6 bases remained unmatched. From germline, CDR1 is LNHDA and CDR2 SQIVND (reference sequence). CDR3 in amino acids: CASRDRGGPYNEQFF. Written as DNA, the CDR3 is TGTGCCAGTAGGGACCGGGGGGGCCCCTACAATGAGCAGTTCTTC.

For the CDR3, the DNA is TGTGCCAGCGGGACAGGGGTACAGAATTCACCCCTCCACTTT. This gives the protein CASGTGVQNSPLHF. The chain combines TRBV6-5 with TRBJ1-6, with 10 bases identical to TRBD1. In germline, CDR1 is MNHEY, CDR2 SVGAGI. This CDR3 is built from 14 residues. Trimming took 8 bases from V and 7 from J; bases not matched to a gene: 5.

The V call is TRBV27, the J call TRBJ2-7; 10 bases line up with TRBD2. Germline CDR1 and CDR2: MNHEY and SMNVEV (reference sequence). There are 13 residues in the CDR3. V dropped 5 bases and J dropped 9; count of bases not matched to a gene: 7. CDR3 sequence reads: CASSSLAGARQYF. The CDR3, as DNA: TGTGCCAGCAGTAGCCTAGCGGGGGCTCGGCAGTACTTC.

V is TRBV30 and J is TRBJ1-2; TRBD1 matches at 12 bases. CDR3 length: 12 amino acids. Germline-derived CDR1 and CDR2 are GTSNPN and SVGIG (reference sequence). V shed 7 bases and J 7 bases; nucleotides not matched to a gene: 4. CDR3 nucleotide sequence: TGTGCCTCGGGACAGGGGGCGATTGGCTACACCTTC. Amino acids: CASGQGAIGYTF.

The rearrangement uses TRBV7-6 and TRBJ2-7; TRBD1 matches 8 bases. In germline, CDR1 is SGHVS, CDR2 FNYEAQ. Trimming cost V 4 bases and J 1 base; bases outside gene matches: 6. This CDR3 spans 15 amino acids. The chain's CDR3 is CASSSRTGSSYEQYF. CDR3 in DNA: TGTGCCAGCAGCTCAAGGACAGGGTCTTCCTACGAGCAGTACTTC.

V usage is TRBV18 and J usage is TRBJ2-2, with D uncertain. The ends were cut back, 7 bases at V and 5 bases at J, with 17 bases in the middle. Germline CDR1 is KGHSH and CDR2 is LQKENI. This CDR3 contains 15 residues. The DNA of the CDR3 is TGTGCCAGCTTCTACGCAGGCCGAGCAACCGGGGAGCTGTTTTTT. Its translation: CASFYAGRATGELFF. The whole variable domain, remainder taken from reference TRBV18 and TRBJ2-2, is NAGVMQNPRHLVRRRGQEARLRCSPMKGHSHVYWYRQLPEEGLKFMVYLQKENIIDESGMPKERFSAEFPKEGPSILRIQQVVRGDSAAYFCASFYAGRATGELFFGEGSRLTVL.